This T cell receptor beta chain is drawn from a study of early T cells in non-severe SARS-CoV-2 infection. Study information: Chains from this unsorted whole-blood bulk RNA could not be paired. Study-level results: Matching against VDJdb likely underestimated virus-specific expansions, favoring anti-spike CD8.

Individual cDNA molecules received unique molecular identifiers. TCRdb analysed the 5' RACE reads with MiXCR anew, one entry per CDR3 protein. The sample shows roughly 56,000 distinct CDR3 sequences, roughly a tenth of them seen only once. By sample share, this clonotype is medium-sized. Its specificity is not known. The TCR was taken from an adult who was a healthcare worker with PCR-confirmed SARS-CoV-2 infection or an uninfected control (not recorded which). Sample: whole blood.

This chain's CDR3 is CASRQWTGGNQPQHF. CDR3 sequence (DNA): TGTGCCAGCAGGCAATGGACAGGGGGCAATCAGCCCCAGCATTTT. The genes are TRBV12-3 or TRBV12-4 and TRBJ1-5; 9 bases align to TRBD1. The length of the CDR3 is 15 residues. Trimming took 6 bases from V and 2 from J; bases not matched to a gene: 5.